This T cell receptor beta chain was recovered during a study of blood T cell repertoires in COVID-19. Whole-study context: The analysed material was cDNA or gDNA that came from T cells, B-cell-depleted T cells, or PBMCs.

In the original workflow: The assay estimated nucleated cells by amplifying reference gene primers. The protocol was immunoSEQ multiplex PCR, while the TCRdb copy is restricted to in-frame clones and leaves out a portion. Clone size and V and J calls were adopted from that table, with D and trimming inferred from the DNA. The sample shows 81,000 or so clones, 70% to 90% of them seen only once. The CDR3 totals 14 residues. Germline V lookup: CDR1 SQVTM, CDR2 ANQGSEA. With 7 bases removed from V and 9 bases from J, the gap between germline ends came to 24 bases. Input material: peripheral blood. The TCR was taken from an older man with active or convalescent COVID-19. The rearrangement uses TRBV29-1 and TRBJ2-5, with D possibly TRBD2 on 5 matching bases. The CDR3 spells CSAAGTLSVGAQYF. The CDR3 DNA follows: TGCAGCGCCGCCGGCACCCTCTCGGTCGGGGCCCAGTACTTC.